Presented here are 20 T cell receptor beta chains from one specimen sequenced in a study of blood T cells in healthy people across ages. Then a second PCR, running roughly 7 to 11 cycles, was carried out with a sample-barcoded 5' primer and a J-beta primer mix. MiXCR was run by TCRdb on the 5' RACE reads, yielding one entry per CDR3 protein. The profile shows some 670,000 distinct CDR3 sequences, about 51% of them singletons. Sequencing was done on a sample of blood. The source of these receptors is a woman of 80 years or more in good health.

This clonotype was seen only a few times. The V call is TRBV3-1, the J call TRBJ2-1; no firm D call. The length of the CDR3 is 12 residues. Germline CDR1 and CDR2: LGHDT and YNNKEL (reference sequence). Trimming shortened V by 7 bases and J by 8 bases, and 12 bases separated the two germline ends. The CDR3 nucleotides are TGTGCCAGCAACCAGACCTCATATGAGCAGTTCTTC. Amino acids: CASNQTSYEQFF.

The chain has TRBV25-1 and TRBJ2-5; TRBD1 matches 7 bases. Losses at the gene ends were 4 bases for V and 4 bases for J; bases not matched to a gene: 3. The CDR3 is made up of 13 amino acids. Germline V CDR1 and CDR2: MGHDK, SYGVNS. The CDR3 coding sequence is TGTGCCAGCAGTGTGACAGGGCCAGAGACCCAGTACTTC. This translates into CASSVTGPETQYF.

The chain couples TRBV7-9 to TRBJ2-5; 7 bases are a match to TRBD1. The assigned J gene may be wrong: the sequence end matches TRBJ2-7 better. CDR3 length: 12 amino acids. In germline, CDR1 is SEHNR, CDR2 FQNEAQ (reference sequence). The CDR3 DNA follows: TGTGCCAGCAGCTCAACAGGGGACGAGCAGTACTTC. Encoded protein: CASSSTGDEQYF.

This clonotype was counted between two and nine times. The chain employs TRBV11-2 and TRBJ2-1; D gene ambiguous. The CDR3 consists of 13 residues. The germline CDR1 and CDR2 sequences are SGHAT and FQNNGV. Trimming shortened V by 5 bases and J by 8 bases, and 13 bases separated the two germline ends. The CDR3: CASSVAPGDEQFF. Written as DNA, the CDR3 is TGTGCCAGCAGCGTAGCCCCAGGCGATGAGCAGTTCTTC.

This clonotype appeared a few times. The gene calls are TRBV10-2 and TRBJ2-5, with 9 bases that match TRBD2. The CDR3 is made up of 14 amino acids. V was clipped by 6 bases and J by 4 bases; unmatched bases: 6. Germline lookup yields CDR1 WSHSY and CDR2 SAAADI. CDR3 region: CASRRGRAGETQYF. The CDR3 DNA reads TGCGCCAGCAGACGCGGGAGGGCCGGAGAGACCCAGTACTTC.

This clonotype turned up a few times. This chain links TRBV9 with TRBJ2-2; perhaps TRBD1 as D (5 bases). Germline CDR1 SGDLS, CDR2 YYNGEE. CDR3 length equals 15 residues. Trimming left V 0 bases short and J 6 bases short, with 12 bases between. The CDR3 spells CASSVVSTGAGELFF. As DNA, the CDR3 is TGTGCCAGCAGCGTAGTGTCTACAGGCGCCGGGGAGCTGTTTTTT.

This clonotype was seen only a few times. The chain carries TRBV27 and TRBJ2-3; D is perhaps TRBD2 (7 bases). The V gene's germline CDR1 is MNHEY and CDR2 SMNVEV (reference sequence). V was shortened by 1 base and J by 5 bases, with 10 bases between the two germline ends. CDR3 length equals 14 residues. The CDR3 sequence: CASSLWGGGDTQYF. CDR3 nucleotides: TGTGCCAGCAGTTTATGGGGGGGCGGAGATACGCAGTATTTT.

Turning to this clonotype: Possible read error: a much larger clone is one base away. J is TRBJ2-1 and V is TRBV5-1; the D is unclear. Germline V gene sequence: CDR1 SGHRS, CDR2 YFSETQ. Trimming cost V 4 bases and J 10 bases, with 21 bases left between them. This CDR3 region has 15 residues. The DNA for the CDR3 is TGCGCCAGCAGCCGAAACATCTTTTCGCCGCACGAGCAGTTCTTC. Encoded protein: CASSRNIFSPHEQFF.

This clonotype was detected many times. The chain has TRBV10-1 and TRBJ2-3, with 9 bases aligning to TRBD2. CDR1 and CDR2 from the germline V gene are WNHNN and SYGVQD (reference sequence). V shed 8 bases and J 5 bases; nucleotides not matched to a gene: 14. This CDR3 comprises 16 residues. The CDR3: CASAGGPGFKIDTQYF. DNA for the CDR3: TGCGCCAGCGCGGGAGGGCCTGGATTTAAAATAGATACGCAGTATTTT.

Points on this clonotype: An end of the junction differs from the germline gene, which may be a read error. The CDR3: CASSSGPGLMETQYF. The DNA for the CDR3 is TGTGCTAGCAGCTCCGGACCCGGGCTGATGGAGACCCAGTACTTC. V is TRBV7-7 and J is TRBJ2-5; D unclear. The CDR3 consists of 15 residues. Germline assignment: CDR1 SSHAT and CDR2 FNYEAQ (reference sequence).

The sample holds many counts of this clonotype. The CDR3 bases are TGTGCCAGCAGTTTTGGGCGAGCGGGAGAAAGCTACGAGCAGTACTTC. Its protein product is CASSFGRAGESYEQYF. This chain connects TRBV12-3 or TRBV12-4 to TRBJ2-7; 8 positions agree with TRBD2. Losses at the gene ends were 3 bases for V and 3 bases for J; bases not matched to a gene: 10. This CDR3 comprises 16 residues.

The gene calls are TRBV7-2 and TRBJ2-1, with D possibly matching TRBD2 (6 bases). Germline assignment: CDR1 SGHTA and CDR2 FQGNSA. The CDR3 is 15 residues long. Trimming shortened V by 2 bases and J by 9 bases, and 17 bases separated the two germline ends. CDR3 sequence: CASSLSSGEALEQFF. As DNA, the CDR3 is TGTGCCAGCAGCTTAAGCTCCGGGGAGGCACTTGAGCAGTTCTTC.

The chain employs TRBV25-1 and TRBJ2-2, with 8 bases matching TRBD2. V lost 3 bases and J lost 3; bases outside the gene matches: 6. Germline V gene lookup returns CDR1 MGHDK and CDR2 SYGVNS. There are 16 residues in the CDR3. This CDR3 is CASSDLRGGDTGELFF. DNA for the CDR3: TGTGCCAGCAGTGATCTCCGGGGGGGAGACACCGGGGAGCTGTTTTTT.

This chain links TRBV20-1 with TRBJ2-3; a possible D gene is TRBD2 (6 bases). V lost 6 bases to trimming and J lost 2 bases, with 24 bases between them. CDR3 length: 17 amino acids. The germline V gene encodes CDR1 DFQATT and CDR2 SNEGSKA (reference sequence). For the CDR3, the DNA is TGCAGTGCCACCCCCCGATTATACGGGGGATACACAGATACGCAGTATTTT. Protein product: CSATPRLYGGYTDTQYF.

There are many counts of this clonotype. This may stem from a read error, because a much larger clone lies one nucleotide away. The chain uses TRBV6-5 and TRBJ2-5, with unresolved D. The V gene lost 2 bases and the J gene lost 11 bases, with 15 bases spanning the gap. The CDR3 length is 13 residues. Germline V gene sequence: CDR1 MNHEY, CDR2 SVGAGI. CDR3 DNA sequence: TGTGCCAGCAGTTACGCGCGACCCCATGAGCAGTACTTC. This encodes CASSYARPHEQYF.

This clonotype was seen repeatedly, ten times or more. The V gene is TRBV27, the J gene TRBJ2-4, with D possibly being TRBD1 (6 bases). The CDR3 extends over 12 amino acids. V was shortened by 3 bases and J by 13 bases, with 13 bases between the two germline ends. Germline V lookup: CDR1 MNHEY, CDR2 SMNVEV (reference sequence). In nucleotides, the CDR3 is TGTGCCAGCAGTTTCAAACAGGGCCACCAGTACTTC. Encoded protein: CASSFKQGHQYF.

V is TRBV15 and J is TRBJ2-7; 7 positions agree with TRBD2. The last part of the DNA fits TRBJ2-5 better; the J call may be wrong. This CDR3 region has 19 residues. The germline gives CDR1 LNHNV, CDR2 YYDKDF (reference sequence). Written as DNA, the CDR3 is TGTGCCACCAGCGATTTGGTCCCCACGCCGACTAGCCACAAAGAGACCCAGTACTTC. It codes for CATSDLVPTPTSHKETQYF.

The genes are TRBV7-2 and TRBJ2-7, with no clear D. V was cut by 4 bases and J by 0 bases, with 10 bases left in between. The CDR3 length is 14 residues. CDR1 and CDR2 (germline): SGHTA, FQGNSA. The CDR3 spells CASSSDLGSYEQYF. The CDR3 DNA reads TGTGCCAGCAGCTCTGATTTAGGCTCCTACGAGCAGTACTTC.

The V gene is TRBV29-1, the J gene TRBJ2-5, with TRBD2 identical over 13 bases. Germline V lookup: CDR1 SQVTM, CDR2 ANQGSEA. The trim removed 3 bases at V and 11 bases at J, leaving 9 bases unmatched. CDR3 length equals 14 residues. The DNA of the CDR3 is TGCAGCGTTGAGTTGGGACTAGCGGGGAATGAGCAGTACTTC. This encodes CSVELGLAGNEQYF.

The rearrangement links TRBV7-2 to TRBJ2-4; 7 bases agree with TRBD1. The CDR3 loop spans 15 amino acids. The germline gives CDR1 SGHTA, CDR2 FQGNSA. Trimming at V came to 4 bases and at J to 3 bases, leaving 6 bases not matched to a gene. The CDR3 reads CASSSGRQGKNIQYF. The CDR3 DNA reads TGTGCCAGCAGCTCCGGTCGACAGGGCAAAAACATTCAGTACTTC.